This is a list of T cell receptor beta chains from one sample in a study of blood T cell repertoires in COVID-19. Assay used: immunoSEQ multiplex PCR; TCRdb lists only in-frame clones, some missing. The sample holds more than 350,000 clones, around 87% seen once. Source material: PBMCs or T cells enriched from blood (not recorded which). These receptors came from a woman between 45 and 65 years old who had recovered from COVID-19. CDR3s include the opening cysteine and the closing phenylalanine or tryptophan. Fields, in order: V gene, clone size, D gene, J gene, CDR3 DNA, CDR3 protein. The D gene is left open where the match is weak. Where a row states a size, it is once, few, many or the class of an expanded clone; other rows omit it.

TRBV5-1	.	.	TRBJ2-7	TGCGCCAGCAGCCAGGGCGGCATACTCGGCTACGAGCAGTACTTC	CASSQGGILGYEQYF
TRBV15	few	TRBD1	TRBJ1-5	TGTGCCACCAGCATGCGGCGTCGGGGGACAGTTAATCAGCCCCAGCATTTT	CATSMRRRGTVNQPQHF
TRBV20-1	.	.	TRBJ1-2	TGCAGTGCTAGACCTGATGGCTACACCTTC	CSARPDGYTF
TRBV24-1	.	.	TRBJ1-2	TGTGCCACCAGTGGCGGACGGGGGTTTAGCGGCTACACCTTC	CATSGGRGFSGYTF
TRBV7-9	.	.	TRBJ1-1	TGTGCCAGCAGTCAACAGGGTTCTATCACTGAAGCTTTCTTT	CASSQQGSITEAFF
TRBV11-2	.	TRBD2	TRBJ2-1	TGTGCCAGCAGCAACCGAGGGGGAGCGGGGGGGCCATACAATGAGCAGTTCTTC	CASSNRGGAGGPYNEQFF
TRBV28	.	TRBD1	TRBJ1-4	TGTGCCAGCAGAGAGACAGGGGGCTCTAATGAAAAACTGTTTTTT	CASRETGGSNEKLFF
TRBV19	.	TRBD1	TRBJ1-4	TGTGCCAGTAGTGTTTTGAGACAGGGGGAAAAACTGTTTTTT	CASSVLRQGEKLFF
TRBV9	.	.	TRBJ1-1	TGTGCCAGCAGCGGCTGGGGGGTCAACACTGAAGCTTTCTTT	CASSGWGVNTEAFF
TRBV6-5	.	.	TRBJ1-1	TGTGCCAGTCAGCGGGCGGGGAACACTGAAGCTTTCTTT	CASQRAGNTEAFF
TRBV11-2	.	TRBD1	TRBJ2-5	TGTGCCAGCAGCTTAGGTCCCAGGGGGCACGAGACCCAGTACTTC	CASSLGPRGHETQYF
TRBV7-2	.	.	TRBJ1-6	TGTGCCAGCAGCTTAGCGACGGGTCATAATTCACCCCTCCACTTT	CASSLATGHNSPLHF
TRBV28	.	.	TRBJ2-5	TGTGCCAGCAGCCCCACAGTTAAAGAGACCCAGTACTTC	CASSPTVKETQYF
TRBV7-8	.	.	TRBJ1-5	TGTGCCAGCGGCGAGGGGGTAGGGCAGCCCCAGCATTTT	CASGEGVGQPQHF
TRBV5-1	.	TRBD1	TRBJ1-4	TGCGCCAGCAGCCTCGGGACAGAGGGCGAAAAACTGTTTTTT	CASSLGTEGEKLFF
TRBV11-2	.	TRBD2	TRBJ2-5	TGTGCCAGCAGCTACGCCGGGGGGGCCGTATTTGAGACCCAGTACTTC	CASSYAGGAVFETQYF
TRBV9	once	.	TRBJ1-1	TGTGCCAGCAGCGTAGATAGAGGGACTGAAGCTTTCTTT	CASSVDRGTEAFF
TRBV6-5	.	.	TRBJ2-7	TGTGCCAGCAGTTACGGGACAACCTACGAGCAGTACTTC	CASSYGTTYEQYF
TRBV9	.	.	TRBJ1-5	TGTGCCAGCAGCGTAGACGGGAGACGAGATCAGCCCCAGCATTTT	CASSVDGRRDQPQHF
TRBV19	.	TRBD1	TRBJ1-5	TGTGCCAGTAGCACAGACAGGGGTCCTTATAGCAATCAGCCCCAGCATTTT	CASSTDRGPYSNQPQHF
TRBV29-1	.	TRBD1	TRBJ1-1	TGCAGCGTTGGGACAGGGAACACTGAAGCTTTCTTT	CSVGTGNTEAFF
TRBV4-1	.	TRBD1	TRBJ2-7	TGCGCCAGCAGCCAGGAGGACAGGGCGGACTCCTACGAGCAGTACTTC	CASSQEDRADSYEQYF
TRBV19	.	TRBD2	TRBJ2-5	TGTGCCAGTAGAACTAGCGGGACGCAAGAGACCCAGTACTTC	CASRTSGTQETQYF
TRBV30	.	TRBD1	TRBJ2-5	TGTGCCTGGGGGCAGGGGGCGTTTTCAGAGACCCAGTACTTC	CAWGQGAFSETQYF
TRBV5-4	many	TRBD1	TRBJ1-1	TGTGCTGTTCGGACAGGGGGGAACACTGAAGCTTTCTTT	CAVRTGGNTEAFF
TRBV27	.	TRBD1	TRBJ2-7	TGTGCCAGCAGTTTCCGCGGACAGGGTAAAACCTACGAGCAGTACTTC	CASSFRGQGKTYEQYF
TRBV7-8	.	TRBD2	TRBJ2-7	TGTGCCAGCAGCTTAGTAGGGGTTGGCGGGGGGGTTCCCTCCTACGAGCAGTACTTC	CASSLVGVGGGVPSYEQYF
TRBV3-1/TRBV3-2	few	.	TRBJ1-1	TGTGCCAGCAGCCAAGGCATCAGGGGAGAAAGTGAAGCTTTCTTT	CASSQGIRGESEAFF
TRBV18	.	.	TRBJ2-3	TGTGCCAGCTCCCACACCCCGTTGACAGGCACAGATACGCAGTATTTT	CASSHTPLTGTDTQYF
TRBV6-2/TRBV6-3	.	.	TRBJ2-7	TGTGCCAGCAGTTACGGACAGAAAAACTACGAGCAGTACTTC	CASSYGQKNYEQYF
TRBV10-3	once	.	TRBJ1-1	TGTGCCTGCCACGGTACAGCGAACACTGAAGCTTTCTTT	CACHGTANTEAFF
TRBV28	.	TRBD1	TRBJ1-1	TGTGCCAGCAGTCTCCCCCAGGACAGGGGCACTGAAGCTTTCTTT	CASSLPQDRGTEAFF
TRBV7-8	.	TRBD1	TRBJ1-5	TGTGCCAGCAGCCAACAGACAGGGGGCATAGACCAGCCCCAGCATTTT	CASSQQTGGIDQPQHF
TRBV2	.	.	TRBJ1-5	TGTGCCAGCAGGAGTACAGGAAATCAGCCCCAGCATTTT	CASRSTGNQPQHF
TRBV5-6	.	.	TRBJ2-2	TGTGCCAGCAGTCTAGGGAACACCGGGGAGCTGTTTTTT	CASSLGNTGELFF
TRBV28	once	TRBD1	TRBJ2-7	TGTGCCAGCAGGACAGGGATAAGAAACGAGCAGTACTTC	CASRTGIRNEQYF
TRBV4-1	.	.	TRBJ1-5	TGCGCCAGCAGCCAAGTTATAGCACAGCCCCAGCATTTT	CASSQVIAQPQHF
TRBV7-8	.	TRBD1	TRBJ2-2	TGTGCCAGCAGCTCGCGACAGGGGTCGGCCGGGGAGCTGTTTTTT	CASSSRQGSAGELFF
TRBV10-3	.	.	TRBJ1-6	TGTGCCATCAGTGGCGGGGGCGATTCACCCCTCCACTTT	CAISGGGDSPLHF
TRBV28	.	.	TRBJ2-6	TGTGCCAGCAGCCGCGGAGTGGTCCTGGCGAGCTCTGGGGCCAACGTCCTGACTTTC	CASSRGVVLASSGANVLTF
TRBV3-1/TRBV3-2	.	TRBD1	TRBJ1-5	TGTGCCAGCAGCCTGACAGGGACAAGCAATCAGCCCCAGCATTTT	CASSLTGTSNQPQHF
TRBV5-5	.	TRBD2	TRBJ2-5	TGTGCCAGCAGCCCGGAGCGGGGGGAGGCGGAGACCCAGTACTTC	CASSPERGEAETQYF
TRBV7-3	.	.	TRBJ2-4	TGTGCCAGCAGCACGGGGACACGAGGGCCCAAAAACATTCAGTACTTC	CASSTGTRGPKNIQYF